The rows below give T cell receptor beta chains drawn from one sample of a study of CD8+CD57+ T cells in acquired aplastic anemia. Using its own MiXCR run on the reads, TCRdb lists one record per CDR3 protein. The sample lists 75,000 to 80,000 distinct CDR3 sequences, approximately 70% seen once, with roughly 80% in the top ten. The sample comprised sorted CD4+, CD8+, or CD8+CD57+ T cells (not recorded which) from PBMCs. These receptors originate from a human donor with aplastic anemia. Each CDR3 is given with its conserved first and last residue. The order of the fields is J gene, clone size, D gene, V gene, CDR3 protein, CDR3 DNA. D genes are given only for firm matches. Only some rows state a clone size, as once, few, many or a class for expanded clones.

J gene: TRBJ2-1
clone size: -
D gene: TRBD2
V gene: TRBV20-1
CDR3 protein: CSARRASGYNEQFF
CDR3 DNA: TGCAGTGCTAGACGGGCTAGCGGTTACAATGAGCAGTTCTTC

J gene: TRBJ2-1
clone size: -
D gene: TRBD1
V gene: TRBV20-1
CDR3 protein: CSARADRVFYNEQFF
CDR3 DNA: TGCAGTGCTAGAGCAGACAGGGTTTTCTACAATGAGCAGTTCTTC

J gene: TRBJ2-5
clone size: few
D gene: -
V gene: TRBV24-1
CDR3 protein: CATEWLGTQYF
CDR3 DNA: TGTGCCACCGAGTGGTTGGGGACCCAGTACTTC

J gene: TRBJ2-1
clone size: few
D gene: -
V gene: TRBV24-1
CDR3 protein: CATSDSYNEQFF
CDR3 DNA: TGTGCCACCAGTGACAGTTACAATGAGCAGTTCTTC

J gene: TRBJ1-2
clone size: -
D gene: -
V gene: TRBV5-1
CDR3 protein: CASSLAGTANYGYTF
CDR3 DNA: TGCGCCAGCAGCTTGGCAGGGACCGCGAACTATGGCTACACCTTC

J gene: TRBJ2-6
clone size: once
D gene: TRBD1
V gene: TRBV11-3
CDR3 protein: CASSLRDSSLTF
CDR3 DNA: TGTGCCAGCAGCTTGAGGGACAGTTCCCTGACTTTC

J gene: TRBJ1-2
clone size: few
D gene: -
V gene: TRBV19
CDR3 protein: CASSMQGANGYTF
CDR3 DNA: TGTGCCAGTAGTATGCAGGGTGCCAATGGCTACACCTTC

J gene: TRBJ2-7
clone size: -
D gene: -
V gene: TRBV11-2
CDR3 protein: CASSSGQPGGEQYF
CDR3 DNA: TGTGCCAGCAGCTCTGGACAACCTGGGGGCGAGCAGTACTTC

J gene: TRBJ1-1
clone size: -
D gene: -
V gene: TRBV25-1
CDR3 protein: CASSTVTGHTEALF
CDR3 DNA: TGTGCCAGCAGTACAGTGACGGGGCACACTGAAGCTCTCTTT

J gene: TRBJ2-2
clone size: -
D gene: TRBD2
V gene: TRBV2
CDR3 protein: CASSDFGGAGELFF
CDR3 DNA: TGTGCCAGCAGTGACTTCGGGGGGGCCGGGGAGCTGTTTTTT

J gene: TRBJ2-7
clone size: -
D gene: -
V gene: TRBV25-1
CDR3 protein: CASSDDRNYEQYF
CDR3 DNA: TGTGCCAGCAGTGATGACAGAAACTACGAGCAGTACTTC

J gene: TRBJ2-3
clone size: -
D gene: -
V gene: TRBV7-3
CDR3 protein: CASSLYGADTQYF
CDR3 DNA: TGTGCCAGCAGCTTATACGGGGCAGATACGCAGTATTTT

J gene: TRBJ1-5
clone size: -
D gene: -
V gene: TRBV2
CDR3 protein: CASSRGGQPQHF
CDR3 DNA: TGTGCCAGCAGTCGAGGGGGGCAGCCCCAGCATTTT

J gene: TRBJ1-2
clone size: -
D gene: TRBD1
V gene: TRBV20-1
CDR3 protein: CSATFPGQGARGYGYTF
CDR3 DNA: TGCAGTGCTACCTTCCCGGGACAGGGGGCGCGTGGCTATGGCTACACCTTC

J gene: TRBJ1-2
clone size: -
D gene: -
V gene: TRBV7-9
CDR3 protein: CASSLVTQGYTF
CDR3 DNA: TGTGCCAGCAGCTTAGTTACACAGGGCTACACCTTC

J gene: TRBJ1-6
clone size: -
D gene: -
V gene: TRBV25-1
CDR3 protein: CASSDLEAGRRNSPLHF
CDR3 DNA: TGTGCCAGCAGTGACCTAGAGGCAGGCCGGCGGAATTCACCCCTCCACTTT

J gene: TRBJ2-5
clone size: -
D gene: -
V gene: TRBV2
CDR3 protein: CASSERWETQYF
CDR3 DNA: TGTGCCAGCAGTGAGCGGTGGGAGACCCAGTACTTC

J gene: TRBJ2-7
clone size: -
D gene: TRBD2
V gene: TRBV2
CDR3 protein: CASSRAGTRSREQYF
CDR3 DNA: TGTGCCAGCAGCCGAGCCGGGACTAGATCACGCGAGCAGTACTTC

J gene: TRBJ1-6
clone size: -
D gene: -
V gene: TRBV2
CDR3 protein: CASRASAGPSNSPLHF
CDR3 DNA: TGTGCCAGCAGAGCGAGTGCAGGACCATCTAATTCACCCCTCCACTTT

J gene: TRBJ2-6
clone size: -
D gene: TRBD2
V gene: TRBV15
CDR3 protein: CATSTWEGGGANVLTF
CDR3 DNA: TGTGCCACCAGCACCTGGGAGGGAGGTGGGGCCAACGTCCTGACTTTC

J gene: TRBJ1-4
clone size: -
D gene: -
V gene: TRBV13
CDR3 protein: CASSRLGPSSATNEKLFF
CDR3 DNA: TGTGCCAGCAGCCGTCTCGGACCGAGTAGTGCAACTAATGAAAAACTGTTTTTT

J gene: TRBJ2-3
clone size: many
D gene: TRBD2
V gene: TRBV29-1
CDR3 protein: CSVAGKQGLADTDTQYF
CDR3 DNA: TGCAGCGTGGCCGGTAAACAAGGACTAGCGGACACAGATACGCAGTATTTT

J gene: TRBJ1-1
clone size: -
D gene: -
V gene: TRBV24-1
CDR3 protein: CATEGGSRGEAFF
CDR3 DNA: TGTGCCACCGAGGGGGGCTCCCGGGGTGAAGCTTTCTTT

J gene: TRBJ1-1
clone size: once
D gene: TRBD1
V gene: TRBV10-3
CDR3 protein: CAISGDDRDPFF
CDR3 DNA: TGTGCCATCAGTGGGGACGACAGGGATCCTTTCTTT

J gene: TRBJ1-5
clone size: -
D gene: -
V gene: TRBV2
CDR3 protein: CASSEGNQPQHF
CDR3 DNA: TGTGCCAGCAGTGAGGGCAATCAGCCCCAGCATTTT

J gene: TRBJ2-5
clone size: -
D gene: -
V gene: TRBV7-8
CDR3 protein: CAGNFGISGETQYF
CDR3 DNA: TGTGCCGGCAACTTTGGTATTAGTGGAGAGACCCAGTACTTC

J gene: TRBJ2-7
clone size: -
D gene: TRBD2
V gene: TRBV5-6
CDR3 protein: CASSQRLPGGYEQYF
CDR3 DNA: TGTGCCAGCAGCCAACGACTTCCGGGAGGGTACGAGCAGTACTTC

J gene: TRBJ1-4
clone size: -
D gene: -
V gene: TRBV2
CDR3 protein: CASQKLFF
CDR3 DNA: TGTGCCAGCCAAAAACTGTTTTTT

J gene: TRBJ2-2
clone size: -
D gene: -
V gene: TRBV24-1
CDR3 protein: CATSDRDSPTGELFF
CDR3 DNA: TGTGCCACCAGTGACAGGGACTCCCCCACCGGGGAGCTGTTTTTT

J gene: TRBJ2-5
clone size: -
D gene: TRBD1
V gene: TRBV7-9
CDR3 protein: CASSSKGGLETQYF
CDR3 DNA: TGTGCCAGCAGCTCGAAAGGGGGCTTAGAGACCCAGTACTTC

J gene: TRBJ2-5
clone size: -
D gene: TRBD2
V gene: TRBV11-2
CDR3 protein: CASSLPRLAGGEETQYF
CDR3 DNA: TGTGCCAGCAGCTTACCTCGACTAGCGGGAGGGGAAGAGACCCAGTACTTC

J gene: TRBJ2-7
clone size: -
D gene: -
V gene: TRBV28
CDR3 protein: CASIGESEQYF
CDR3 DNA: TGTGCCAGCATAGGAGAAAGCGAGCAGTACTTC

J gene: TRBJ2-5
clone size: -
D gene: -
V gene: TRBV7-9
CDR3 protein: CASSLSGGPQETQYF
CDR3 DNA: TGTGCCAGCAGCCTGTCTGGCGGCCCCCAAGAGACCCAGTACTTC

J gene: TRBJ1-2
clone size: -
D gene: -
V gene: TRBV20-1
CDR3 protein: CSARLAGLYGYTF
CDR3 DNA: TGCAGTGCTAGGCTGGCCGGTCTCTATGGCTACACCTTC

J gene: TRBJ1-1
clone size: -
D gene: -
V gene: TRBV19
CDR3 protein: CASGIGREAFF
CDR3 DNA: TGTGCCAGTGGGATCGGGAGAGAAGCTTTCTTT

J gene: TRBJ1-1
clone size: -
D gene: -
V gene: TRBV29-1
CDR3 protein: CSVARDQWNTEAFF
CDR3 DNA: TGCAGCGTTGCCCGGGACCAGTGGAACACTGAAGCTTTCTTT

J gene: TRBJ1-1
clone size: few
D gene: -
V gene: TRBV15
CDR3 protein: CATSTLVPGSEVQAFF
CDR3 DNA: TGTGCCACCAGCACGCTAGTCCCCGGGAGTGAGGTCCAAGCTTTCTTT

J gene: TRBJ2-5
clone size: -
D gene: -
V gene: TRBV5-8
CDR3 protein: CATYRETQYF
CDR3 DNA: TGTGCCACCTATCGGGAGACCCAGTACTTC

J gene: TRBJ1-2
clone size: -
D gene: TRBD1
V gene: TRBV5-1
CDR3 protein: CASSSPDRAEFGYTF
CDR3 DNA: TGCGCCAGCAGCTCCCCGGACAGGGCGGAATTTGGCTACACCTTC

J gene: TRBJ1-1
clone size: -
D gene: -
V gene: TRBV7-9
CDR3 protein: CASSLGPPSVTFF
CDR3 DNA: TGTGCCAGCAGCTTAGGCCCCCCGTCCGTAACTTTCTTT

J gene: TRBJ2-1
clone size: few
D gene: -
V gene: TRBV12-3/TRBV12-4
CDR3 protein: CASSEYNEQFF
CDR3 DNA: TGTGCCAGCTCCGAATACAATGAGCAGTTCTTC

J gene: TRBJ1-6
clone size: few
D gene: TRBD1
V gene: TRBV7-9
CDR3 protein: CASRTTRQGIPLHF
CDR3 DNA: TGTGCCAGCAGGACAACTAGACAGGGAATCCCCCTCCACTTT

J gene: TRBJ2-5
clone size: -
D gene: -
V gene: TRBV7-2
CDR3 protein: CTMRSQETQYF
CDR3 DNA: TGTACCATGCGGAGTCAAGAGACCCAGTACTTC

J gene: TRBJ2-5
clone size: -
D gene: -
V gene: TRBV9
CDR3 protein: CASSVRGDEETQYF
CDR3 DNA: TGTGCCAGCAGCGTACGTGGGGACGAAGAGACCCAGTACTTC

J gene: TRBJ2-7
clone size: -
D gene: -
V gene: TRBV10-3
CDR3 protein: CVIRGADSYEQYF
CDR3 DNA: TGTGTCATCCGTGGGGCTGACTCCTACGAGCAGTACTTC

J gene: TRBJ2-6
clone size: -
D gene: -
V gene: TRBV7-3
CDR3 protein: CASSPWGGANVLTF
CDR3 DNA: TGTGCCAGCAGCCCATGGGGTGGGGCCAACGTCCTGACTTTC

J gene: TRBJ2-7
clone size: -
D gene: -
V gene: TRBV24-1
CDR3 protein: CASVGGSRNRAYEQYF
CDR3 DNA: TGTGCCAGCGTCGGTGGTAGCAGGAACCGTGCCTACGAGCAGTACTTC

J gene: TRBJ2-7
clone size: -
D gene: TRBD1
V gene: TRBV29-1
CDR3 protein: CSVTLLDRGLDEQYF
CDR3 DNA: TGCAGCGTTACCCTCCTTGACAGGGGCCTCGACGAGCAGTACTTC

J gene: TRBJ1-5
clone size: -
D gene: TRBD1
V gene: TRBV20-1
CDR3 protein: CSARDRTGRRGNQPQHF
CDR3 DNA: TGCAGTGCCCGGGACAGGACAGGGCGTAGGGGCAATCAGCCCCAGCATTTT

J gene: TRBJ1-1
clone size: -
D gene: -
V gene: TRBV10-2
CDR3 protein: CASSAEGSTEAFF
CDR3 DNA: TGCGCCAGCAGTGCCGAGGGCAGCACTGAAGCTTTCTTT

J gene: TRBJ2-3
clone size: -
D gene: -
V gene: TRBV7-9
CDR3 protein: CASSSGYNTDTQYF
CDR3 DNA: TGTGCCAGCAGCTCGGGCTACAACACAGATACGCAGTATTTT

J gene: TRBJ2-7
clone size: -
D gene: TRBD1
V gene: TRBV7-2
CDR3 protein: CASSFYRGYDEQYF
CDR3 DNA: TGTGCCAGCAGCTTTTACAGGGGATACGACGAGCAGTACTTC